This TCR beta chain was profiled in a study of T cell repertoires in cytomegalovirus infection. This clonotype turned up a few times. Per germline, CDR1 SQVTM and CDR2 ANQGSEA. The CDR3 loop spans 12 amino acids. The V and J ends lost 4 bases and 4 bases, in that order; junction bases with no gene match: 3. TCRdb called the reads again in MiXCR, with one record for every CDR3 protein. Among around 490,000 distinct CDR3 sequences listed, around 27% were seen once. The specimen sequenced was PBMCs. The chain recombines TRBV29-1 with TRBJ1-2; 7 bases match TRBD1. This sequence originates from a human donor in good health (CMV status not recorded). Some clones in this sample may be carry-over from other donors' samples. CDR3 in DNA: TGCAGCGTTGCAGGGGGATCCTATGGCTACACCTTC. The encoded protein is CSVAGGSYGYTF.